These 28 T cell receptor beta chains originate from one sample sequenced in a study of PD-1 blockade in classical Hodgkin lymphoma. Method: immunoSEQ multiplex PCR; TCRdb's copy keeps in-frame clones and lacks some. The sample carries about 31,000 clones, around 80% recorded once. Time point specified: cycle 4 day 1 (C4D1), after more than five weeks of nivolumab. Autologous stem cell transplantation was followed by relapse in every patient, and brentuximab vedotin exposure varied. Source: peripheral blood mononuclear cells (PBMCs), taken before the fourth cycle of nivolumab. The origin of the receptors is a human donor with classical Hodgkin lymphoma.

This chain uses TRBV4-2 with TRBJ2-5, with D unresolved. CDR1 and CDR2 (germline): LGHNA, YNFKEQ. The CDR3 has 12 residues. With 0 bases removed from V and 8 bases from J, the gap between germline ends came to 7 bases. CDR3 DNA: TGTGCCAGCAGCCAAGATCGCAGAACCCAGTACTTC. The encoded protein is CASSQDRRTQYF.

The chain links TRBV7-2 to TRBJ1-3; no reliable D call. The germline CDR1 and CDR2 sequences are SGHTA and FQGNSA. The CDR3 is made up of 14 amino acids. V was clipped by 1 base and J by 2 bases, with 6 bases between them. CDR3 in amino acids: CASSLGQTGNTIYF. DNA for the CDR3: TGTGCCAGCAGCTTAGGCCAGACTGGAAACACCATATATTTT. The full variable domain, completed using reference TRBV7-2 and TRBJ1-3, is GAGVSQSPSNKVTEKGKDVELRCDPISGHTALYWYRQSLGQGLEFLIYFQGNSAPDKSGLPSDRFSAERTGGSVSTLTIQRTQQEDSAVYLCASSLGQTGNTIYFGEGSWLTVV.

This clone has more than one count but fewer than ten. V gene TRBV7-7 combines with J gene TRBJ1-2; 7 bases are shared with TRBD1. The germline V gene has CDR1 SSHAT and CDR2 FNYEAQ (reference sequence). The trim removed 5 bases at V and 0 bases at J, leaving 6 bases unmatched. This CDR3 contains 15 residues. CDR3 nucleotides: TGTGCCAGCAGCCAGGACAGGCCAACTAACTATGGCTACACCTTC. Amino acid sequence: CASSQDRPTNYGYTF.

This clone is medium-sized. The genes are TRBV6-5 and TRBJ2-7, with D unclear. The CDR3 contains 13 residues. Looked up from germline, CDR1 is MNHEY and CDR2 is SVGAGI. V dropped 0 bases and J dropped 3 bases, with 6 bases sitting between them. Here the CDR3 reads CASSYSDLYEQYF. The DNA for the CDR3 is TGTGCCAGCAGTTACTCCGACCTCTACGAGCAGTACTTC.

This clone was observed a handful of times. The chain recombines TRBV6-6 with TRBJ2-1, with TRBD2 matching over 8 bases. Looked up from germline, CDR1 is MNHNY and CDR2 is SVGAGI (reference sequence). This CDR3 comprises 15 residues. Losses at the gene ends were 6 bases for V and 2 bases for J; bases not matched to a gene: 6. DNA for the CDR3: TGTGCCAGCAGCGAAACTAGCGGCCCCTACAATGAGCAGTTCTTC. Its translation: CASSETSGPYNEQFF.

The chain uses TRBV2 and TRBJ2-7; D is undetermined. With 5 bases removed from V and 6 bases from J, the gap between germline ends came to 20 bases. The germline gives CDR1 SNHLY, CDR2 FYNNEI. This CDR3 has 15 residues. CDR3 protein: CASSPSDDTLFEQYF. The CDR3 DNA reads as TGTGCCAGCAGTCCATCAGATGACACTCTATTCGAGCAGTACTTC. The variable domain in full, completed from reference TRBV2 and TRBJ2-7, reads EPEVTQTPSHQVTQMGQEVILRCVPISNHLYFYWYRQILGQKVEFLVSFYNNEISEKSEIFDDQFSVERPDGSNFTLKIRSTKLEDSAMYFCASSPSDDTLFEQYFGPGTRLTVT.

This chain connects TRBV5-1 to TRBJ1-1; D call uncertain. Germline loops: CDR1 SGHRS, CDR2 YFSETQ. The CDR3 runs to 14 residues. The V end lost 2 bases, the J end lost 0 bases, and 8 bases lay between the germline ends. The CDR3 loop is CASSLGSLNTEAFF. The CDR3 region has the DNA TGCGCCAGCAGCTTAGGCAGCTTGAACACTGAAGCTTTCTTT.

The chain couples TRBV28 to TRBJ2-1, with D possibly TRBD2 on 5 matching bases. The CDR3 sequence is 14 residues long. Trimming took 1 base from V and 5 from J, leaving 9 bases between them. Per germline, CDR1 MDHEN and CDR2 SYDVKM. CDR3 sequence reads: CASSLFLADNEQFF. CDR3 coding DNA: TGTGCCAGCAGTTTATTTCTAGCAGACAATGAGCAGTTCTTC.

This clone was picked up a small number of times. The chain combines TRBV19 with TRBJ1-6; D perhaps matches TRBD1 (6 bases). This CDR3 is built from 14 residues. The V gene lost 8 bases and the J gene lost 6 bases, with 14 bases spanning the gap. Germline V gives CDR1 LNHDA, CDR2 SQIVND (reference sequence). The CDR3: CASSIPGANSPLHF. As DNA, the CDR3 is TGTGCCAGTTCTATCCCGGGGGCTAATTCACCCCTCCACTTT.

This clone came up once. This chain uses TRBV28 with TRBJ1-1, with 10 bases that match TRBD1. This CDR3 spans 15 amino acids. V was clipped by 5 bases and J by 3 bases; unmatched bases: 6. CDR1 MDHEN and CDR2 SYDVKM come from the germline V gene. CDR3: CASSVSTGGYTEAFF. The CDR3 nucleotides read TGTGCCAGCAGTGTATCGACAGGGGGCTACACTGAAGCTTTCTTT.

Written as DNA, the CDR3 is TGTGCCAGCAGCTCAGGGACTAATGAAAAACTGTTTTTT. It yields the protein CASSSGTNEKLFF. J is TRBJ1-4 and V is TRBV5-6, with D possibly being TRBD1 (5 bases). The CDR3 has 13 residues. Trimming stripped 3 bases from V and 2 bases from J, with 5 bases between. CDR1 and CDR2 (germline): SGHDT, YYEEEE.

The V gene is TRBV28, the J gene TRBJ2-7; 13 nucleotides agree with TRBD2. The V segment lost 0 bases and the J segment 0 bases; nucleotides outside the gene matches: 5. CDR1 is MDHEN, CDR2 SYDVKM, per germline. The CDR3 contains 18 residues. The CDR3 region has the DNA TGTGCCAGCAGTTTATGGACTAGCGGGGGGCTGAGCTCCTACGAGCAGTACTTC. Its protein is CASSLWTSGGLSSYEQYF.

V usage is TRBV11-2 and J usage is TRBJ1-2; no reliable D call. The CDR3 contains 14 residues. Germline V gives CDR1 SGHAT, CDR2 FQNNGV. V lost 0 bases to trimming and J lost 7 bases, with 12 bases between them. CDR3 DNA: TGTGCCAGCAGCTTAGATAGGGCCTCTGGTGGCTACACCTTC. Protein sequence: CASSLDRASGGYTF.

The gene calls are TRBV18 and TRBJ2-3; D is perhaps TRBD1 (6 bases). Germline-derived CDR1 and CDR2 are KGHSH and LQKENI. V was shortened by 4 bases and J by 2 bases, with 16 bases between the two germline ends. CDR3 size: 16 residues. The CDR3 bases are TGTGCCAGCTCACTCAACAGGGCCCCTTACACAGATACGCAGTATTTT. Translated: CASSLNRAPYTDTQYF.

This clone came up a few times. The chain links TRBV20-1 to TRBJ1-2; D ambiguous. This CDR3 has 11 amino acids. V lost 5 bases, J lost 6 bases, and 10 bases lay in between. Germline V CDR1 and CDR2: DFQATT, SNEGSKA (reference sequence). The CDR3 DNA follows: TGCAGTGCTCACCGTGGGAATGGCTACACCTTC. This sequence encodes CSAHRGNGYTF.

J is TRBJ2-3 and V is TRBV9, with 10 nucleotides matching TRBD2. There are 17 residues in the CDR3. With 3 bases clipped from V and 4 bases from J, the junction kept 11 bases outside the gene matches. Looked up from germline, CDR1 is SGDLS and CDR2 is YYNGEE. CDR3 DNA: TGTGCCAGCAGCGCAGTTCCTAGCGGGGGTGGCGCAGATACGCAGTATTTT. Protein product: CASSAVPSGGGADTQYF.

This chain connects TRBV19 to TRBJ2-2, with D tentatively TRBD1 (6 bases). Germline CDR1 LNHDA, CDR2 SQIVND (reference sequence). The length of the CDR3 is 14 residues. Trimming took 7 bases from V and 3 from J, leaving 12 bases between them. CDR3 amino acids: CASKEGGYTGELFF. The CDR3 nucleotides read TGTGCCAGTAAAGAAGGGGGTTACACCGGGGAGCTGTTTTTT.

This sequence joins TRBV6-6 and TRBJ1-6; D may be TRBD1 (6 bases). This CDR3 has 14 amino acids. Trimming stripped 4 bases from V and 9 bases from J, with 13 bases between. The germline V gene has CDR1 MNHNY and CDR2 SVGAGI (reference sequence). The CDR3 here is CASSSNAGASPLHF. In nucleotides, the CDR3 is TGTGCCAGCAGTTCCAACGCAGGGGCTTCACCCCTCCACTTT.

The rearrangement links TRBV19 to TRBJ2-7, with D perhaps TRBD1 or TRBD2 (5 bases each). Germline assignment: CDR1 LNHDA and CDR2 SQIVND (reference sequence). The CDR3 loop spans 12 amino acids. The V end was cut by 7 bases, the J end by 7 bases, with 14 bases between. The CDR3 DNA sequence: TGTGCCAGTACTGGGACCTGGAAGGAGCAGTACTTC. Its protein product is CASTGTWKEQYF.

The J gene is TRBJ1-5, the V gene TRBV5-1; D not resolved. V lost 3 bases, J lost 1 base, and 8 bases lay in between. Germline values: CDR1 SGHRS, CDR2 YFSETQ. CDR3 length: 14 amino acids. The chain's CDR3 is CASSSDGSNQPQHF. CDR3 coding DNA: TGCGCCAGCAGCTCAGACGGGAGCAATCAGCCCCAGCATTTT.

This clone has more than one count but fewer than ten. The chain uses TRBV25-1 and TRBJ1-2; TRBD1 aligns across 10 bases. Germline V gene lookup returns CDR1 MGHDK and CDR2 SYGVNS. Trimming took 1 base from V and 8 from J; bases not matched to a gene: 13. The CDR3 runs 17 residues. The chain's CDR3 is CASSELGTGVHLSGYTF. The CDR3 DNA sequence: TGTGCCAGCAGTGAATTGGGGACAGGGGTTCATTTAAGCGGCTACACCTTC.

The chain combines TRBV7-2 with TRBJ2-3; 10 bases match TRBD2. This CDR3 is 14 amino acids long. Unmatched junction bases numbered 6, after V lost 10 bases and J lost 2 bases. The germline V gene encodes CDR1 SGHTA and CDR2 FQGNSA. The CDR3 is CATKRGGDTDTQYF. DNA of the CDR3: TGTGCCACCAAGCGGGGGGGCGACACAGATACGCAGTATTTT.

V gene TRBV7-1 combines with J gene TRBJ1-5; D unclear. TRBV7-1 is given ORF status, its function remaining uncertain. The CDR3 covers 13 residues. Trimming left V 5 bases short and J 5 bases short, with 10 bases between. The CDR3 loop reads CASSTKAHQPQHF. The CDR3 DNA follows: TGTGCCAGCAGCACGAAAGCGCATCAGCCCCAGCATTTT.

A remark on this clone: The junction departs from germline at one end; a sequencing error may be responsible. This rearrangement joins TRBV10-3 to TRBJ1-2, with D perhaps TRBD1 (5 bases). The CDR3 runs to 14 residues. Looked up from germline, CDR1 is ENHRY and CDR2 is SYGVKD. The DNA of the CDR3 is TGTGTCATCAGTGATACGGACATCCCCAGGGGCTACACCTTC. This sequence encodes CVISDTDIPRGYTF.

The chain uses TRBV5-1 and TRBJ1-2, with 8 bases identical to TRBD1. The V gene's germline CDR1 is SGHRS and CDR2 YFSETQ. Trimming took 4 bases from V and 10 from J; bases not matched to a gene: 15. The CDR3 sequence is 15 residues long. CDR3 nucleotides: TGCGCCAGCAGCCTAAACAGGGGGTTAAGGTTTGCCTACACCTTC. Residues: CASSLNRGLRFAYTF.

The chain carries TRBV18 and TRBJ2-2; 8 nucleotides match TRBD1. In germline, CDR1 is KGHSH, CDR2 LQKENI. With V trimmed by 3 bases and J by 7 bases, 13 bases remained unmatched. This CDR3 contains 17 residues. CDR3 amino acids: CASSPGTGTGFSGELFF. CDR3 in DNA: TGTGCCAGCTCACCCGGGACCGGGACAGGTTTCAGCGGGGAGCTGTTTTTT.

The V and J genes are TRBV28 and TRBJ2-1, with D unclear. V lost 3 bases, J lost 5 bases, and 5 bases lay in between. Germline assignment: CDR1 MDHEN and CDR2 SYDVKM. This CDR3 is built from 12 residues. The CDR3 nucleotides read TGTGCCAGCAGTTTGAGAGACAATGAGCAGTTCTTC. This codes for CASSLRDNEQFF.

The chain is built from TRBV29-1 and TRBJ2-2; tentatively, D is TRBD2 (7 bases). The CDR3 runs to 13 residues. The V end was cut by 7 bases, the J end by 6 bases, with 15 bases between. Per the germline V gene, CDR1 is SQVTM and CDR2 is ANQGSEA. The CDR3, as DNA: TGCAGCGGGGGGGGCGGCGGGTCCGGGGAGCTGTTTTTT. It codes for CSGGGGGSGELFF.